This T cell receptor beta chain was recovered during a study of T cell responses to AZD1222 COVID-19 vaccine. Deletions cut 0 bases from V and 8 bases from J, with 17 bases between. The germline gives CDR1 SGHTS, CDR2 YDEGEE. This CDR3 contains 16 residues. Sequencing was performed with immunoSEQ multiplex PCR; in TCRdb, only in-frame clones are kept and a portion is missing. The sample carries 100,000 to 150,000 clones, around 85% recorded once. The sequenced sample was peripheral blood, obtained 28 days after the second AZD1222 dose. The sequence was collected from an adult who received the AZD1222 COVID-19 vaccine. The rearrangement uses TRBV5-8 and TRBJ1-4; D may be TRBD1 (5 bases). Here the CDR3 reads CASSLEWSGSREKLFF. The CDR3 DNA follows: TGTGCCAGCAGCTTGGAATGGTCAGGGTCCAGAGAAAAACTGTTTTTT.